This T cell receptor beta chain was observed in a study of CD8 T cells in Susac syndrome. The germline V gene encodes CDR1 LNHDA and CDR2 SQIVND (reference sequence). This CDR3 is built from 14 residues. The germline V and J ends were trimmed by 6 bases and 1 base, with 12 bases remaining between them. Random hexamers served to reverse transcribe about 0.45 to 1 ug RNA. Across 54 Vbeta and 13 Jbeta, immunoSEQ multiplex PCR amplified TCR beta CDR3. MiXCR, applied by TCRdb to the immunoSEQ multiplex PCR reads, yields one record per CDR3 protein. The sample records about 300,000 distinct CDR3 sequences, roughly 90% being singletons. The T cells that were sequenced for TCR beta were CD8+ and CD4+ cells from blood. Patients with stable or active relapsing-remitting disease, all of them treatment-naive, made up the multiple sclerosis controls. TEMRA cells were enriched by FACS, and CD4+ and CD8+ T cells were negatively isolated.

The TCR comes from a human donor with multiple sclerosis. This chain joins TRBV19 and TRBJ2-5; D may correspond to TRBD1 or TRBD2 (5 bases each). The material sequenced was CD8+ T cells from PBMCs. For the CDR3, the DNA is TGTGCCAGTAGCCCCGGGACGGTCCAAGAGACCCAGTACTTC. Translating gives CASSPGTVQETQYF.